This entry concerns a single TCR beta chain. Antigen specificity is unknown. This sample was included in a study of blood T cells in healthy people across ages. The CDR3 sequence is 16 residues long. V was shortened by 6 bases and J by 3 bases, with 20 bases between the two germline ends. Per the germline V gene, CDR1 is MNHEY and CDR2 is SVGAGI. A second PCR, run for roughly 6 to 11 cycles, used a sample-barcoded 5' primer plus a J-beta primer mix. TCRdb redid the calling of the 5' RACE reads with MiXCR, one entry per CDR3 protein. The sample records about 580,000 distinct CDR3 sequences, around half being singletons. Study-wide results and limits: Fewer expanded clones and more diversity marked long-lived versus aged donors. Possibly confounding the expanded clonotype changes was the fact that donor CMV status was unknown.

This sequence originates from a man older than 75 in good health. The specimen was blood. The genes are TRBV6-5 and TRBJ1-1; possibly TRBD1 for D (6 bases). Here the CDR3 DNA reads TGTGCCAGCAGCACGCGACAGGCAGTAAAGGACACTGAAGCTTTCTTT. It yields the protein CASSTRQAVKDTEAFF.